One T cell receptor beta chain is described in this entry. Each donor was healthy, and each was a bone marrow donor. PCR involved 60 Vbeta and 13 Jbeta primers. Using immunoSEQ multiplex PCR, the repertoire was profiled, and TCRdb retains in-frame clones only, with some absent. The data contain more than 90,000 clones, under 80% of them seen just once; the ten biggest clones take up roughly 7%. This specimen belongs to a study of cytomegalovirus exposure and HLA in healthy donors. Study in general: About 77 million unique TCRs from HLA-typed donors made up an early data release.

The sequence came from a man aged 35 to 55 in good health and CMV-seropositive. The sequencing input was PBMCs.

The CDR3 region has the DNA TGTGCCAGCAGCCTCCGGCAGGGCTATGGCTACACCTTC. Translation gives CASSLRQGYGYTF. This chain joins TRBV14 and TRBJ1-2; a possible D gene is TRBD1 (5 bases). The V gene lost 4 bases and the J gene lost 4 bases, with 10 bases spanning the gap. This CDR3 comprises 13 residues. Germline values: CDR1 SGHDN, CDR2 FVKESK.